Shown below are 19 T cell receptor beta chains from a single sample sequenced in a study of shared clonotypes between healthy human individuals. In the naive CD8 group, cells lacked CD45RO and were positively selected for CCR7, so terminally differentiated effector memory CD45RA+ cells were left out. Generated by immunoSEQ multiplex PCR, the TCRdb table keeps only in-frame clones and is missing some. The table includes fewer than 1 million clones, around 96% detected once. The sequenced sample consisted of naive CD8+ T cells sorted from blood. These receptors all stem from a man under 40 in good health.

V usage is TRBV28 and J usage is TRBJ1-2; 12 bases fit TRBD1. The trim removed 6 bases at V and 4 bases at J, leaving 6 bases unmatched. The CDR3 covers 15 residues. Per germline, CDR1 MDHEN and CDR2 SYDVKM. The chain's CDR3 is CASRSGTGGSYGYTF. CDR3 sequence (DNA): TGTGCCAGCAGGTCCGGGACAGGGGGCAGCTATGGCTACACCTTC.

The J gene is TRBJ2-7, the V gene TRBV10-3; 8 bases match TRBD2. Germline CDR1 is ENHRY and CDR2 is SYGVKD. J gave up 2 bases and V 6 bases, and 6 bases lay outside the gene matches. CDR3 size: 14 residues. CDR3 coding DNA: TGTGCCATCAGGGGGGGACTAGGGGCCTACGAGCAGTACTTC. Protein: CAIRGGLGAYEQYF.

The CDR3 sequence: CASSSRDREFHGELFF. In DNA, the CDR3 is TGTGCCAGCAGCTCCCGGGACAGGGAGTTCCACGGGGAGCTGTTTTTT. The chain carries TRBV13 and TRBJ2-2; 9 nucleotides match TRBD1. Germline assignment: CDR1 PRHDT and CDR2 FYEKMQ (reference sequence). V dropped 4 bases and J dropped 7; count of bases not matched to a gene: 10. CDR3 length equals 16 residues.

The gene calls are TRBV4-1 and TRBJ1-4; D perhaps matches TRBD1 (5 bases). CDR1 MGHRA and CDR2 YSYEKL come from the germline V gene. V lost 4 bases and J lost 4, with 16 bases in between. The CDR3 length is 16 residues. The CDR3 loop is CASSLPLRGDNEKLFF. The CDR3 coding sequence is TGCGCCAGCAGCCTTCCCCTTAGAGGGGATAATGAAAAACTGTTTTTT.

V usage is TRBV19 and J usage is TRBJ1-4; TRBD1 matches 7 bases. Germline loops: CDR1 LNHDA, CDR2 SQIVND (reference sequence). V shed 6 bases and J 8 bases; nucleotides not matched to a gene: 12. This CDR3 has 15 residues. The CDR3 DNA follows: TGTGCCAGTAGCCTAATGGAGGGGGCGTTCGAAAAACTGTTTTTT. This codes for CASSLMEGAFEKLFF.

V is TRBV2 and J is TRBJ1-6; the D is unclear. V was clipped by 6 bases and J by 9 bases, with 27 bases between them. The CDR3 contains 18 residues. The germline CDR1 and CDR2 sequences are SNHLY and FYNNEI. The CDR3 region is CASSNTAPLLTPISPLHF. DNA of the CDR3: TGTGCCAGCAGCAACACGGCGCCCCTGCTGACCCCAATTTCACCCCTCCACTTT.

The chain combines TRBV13 with TRBJ2-7; TRBD2 matches at 7 bases. The CDR3 covers 13 residues. CDR1 and CDR2 (germline): PRHDT, FYEKMQ (reference sequence). Losses at the gene ends were 3 bases for V and 3 bases for J; bases not matched to a gene: 2. This chain's CDR3 is CASSFTGGYEQYF. The DNA of the CDR3 is TGTGCCAGCAGCTTTACGGGGGGCTACGAGCAGTACTTC. Based on the CDR3 plus reference TRBV13 and TRBJ2-7, the full variable domain is AAGVIQSPRHLIKEKRETATLKCYPIPRHDTVYWYQQGPGQDPQFLISFYEKMQSDKGSIPDRFSAQQFSDYHSELNMSSLELGDSALYFCASSFTGGYEQYFGPGTRLTVT.

The V gene is TRBV5-1, the J gene TRBJ2-3; 9 positions match TRBD1. Germline CDR1 reads SGHRS; CDR2 reads YFSETQ. The V segment lost 4 bases and the J segment 1 base; nucleotides outside the gene matches: 4. The CDR3 sequence is 15 residues long. The CDR3 DNA reads as TGCGCCAGCAGCCCCGGACAGGGGCGCACAGATACGCAGTATTTT. It codes for CASSPGQGRTDTQYF.

The gene calls are TRBV10-3 and TRBJ2-2; 10 bases are a match to TRBD1. Germline V lookup: CDR1 ENHRY, CDR2 SYGVKD. The length of the CDR3 is 15 residues. V trimming: 6 bases; J trimming: 6 bases; junction bases outside the gene matches: 7. This CDR3 reads CAISRGTGEPGELFF. The CDR3 DNA sequence: TGTGCCATCAGCAGGGGGACAGGGGAGCCCGGGGAGCTGTTTTTT.

The chain couples TRBV7-9 to TRBJ1-1; 7 bases fit TRBD1. Germline V gives CDR1 SEHNR, CDR2 FQNEAQ (reference sequence). CDR3 length: 16 amino acids. Trimming at V came to 5 bases and at J to 1 base, leaving 10 bases not matched to a gene. The chain's CDR3 is CASSLLPGQPNTEAFF. The CDR3, as DNA: TGTGCCAGCAGCCTCCTACCGGGACAGCCGAACACTGAAGCTTTCTTT. The variable domain in full, with the rest retrieved from reference TRBV7-9 and TRBJ1-1, is DTGVSQNPRHKITKRGQNVTFRCDPISEHNRLYWYRQTLGQGPEFLTYFQNEAQLEKSRLLSDRFSAERPKGSFSTLEIQRTEQGDSAMYLCASSLLPGQPNTEAFFGQGTRLTVV.

The chain uses TRBV5-6 and TRBJ2-1; 7 nucleotides agree with TRBD1. Germline CDR1 and CDR2: SGHDT and YYEEEE. This CDR3 spans 16 amino acids. V dropped 2 bases and J dropped 5; count of bases not matched to a gene: 10. For the CDR3, the DNA is TGTGCCAGCAGCTTAAGTGGGACAGTCATTAACAATGAGCAGTTCTTC. As protein: CASSLSGTVINNEQFF.

The rearrangement uses TRBV4-1 and TRBJ2-1, with TRBD2 identical over 9 bases. Germline lookup yields CDR1 MGHRA and CDR2 YSYEKL. This CDR3 has 17 amino acids. V gave up 0 bases and J gave up 5 bases; unmatched junction bases: 8. CDR3 protein: CASSQDPLAGGDNEQFF. CDR3 nucleotide sequence: TGCGCCAGCAGCCAAGACCCCCTGGCGGGAGGGGACAATGAGCAGTTCTTC.

The chain joins TRBV7-9 to TRBJ2-2; TRBD2 matches at 7 bases. The germline V gene has CDR1 SEHNR and CDR2 FQNEAQ (reference sequence). V lost 5 bases to trimming and J lost 7 bases; unmatched junction nucleotides: 10. This CDR3 contains 15 residues. This chain's CDR3 is CASSREGGPSGELFF. CDR3 nucleotide sequence: TGTGCCAGCAGCCGTGAGGGAGGGCCTAGCGGGGAGCTGTTTTTT.

This clone has just one count. The CDR3 nucleotides read TGTGCCAGCCAAACCCTGGCTAGCGATATGGACGATGAGCAGTTCTTC. This translates into CASQTLASDMDDEQFF. The V call is TRBV5-5, the J call TRBJ2-1; tentative D call: TRBD2 (6 bases). V lost 7 bases and J 8 bases, leaving 25 bases between the germline ends. This CDR3 spans 16 amino acids. Germline V gene data show CDR1 as SGHKS and CDR2 as YYEKEE (reference sequence).

On this clone: This specimen includes other DNA sequences encoding the same CDR3. J is TRBJ2-1 and V is TRBV9; the D is unclear. The CDR3 spans 13 residues. The ends were cut back, 2 bases at V and 4 bases at J, with 7 bases in the middle. Per the germline V gene, CDR1 is SGDLS and CDR2 is YYNGEE. The CDR3 region is CASSVGRYNEQFF. CDR3 in DNA: TGTGCCAGCAGCGTCGGGCGGTACAATGAGCAGTTCTTC.

The gene calls are TRBV27 and TRBJ2-1; 8 nucleotides align to TRBD2. This CDR3 region has 16 residues. The germline CDR1 and CDR2 sequences are MNHEY and SMNVEV (reference sequence). The ends lost 3 bases at V and 3 bases at J; junction bases unmatched: 7. CDR3 DNA sequence: TGTGCCAGCAGTTTCTCCGGGACTAGTATCTACAATGAGCAGTTCTTC. Translating gives CASSFSGTSIYNEQFF.

The chain recombines TRBV11-2 with TRBJ1-5, with a possible D match to TRBD1 (6 bases). V dropped 6 bases and J dropped 2 bases, with 14 bases sitting between them. Germline V CDR1 and CDR2: SGHAT, FQNNGV. The CDR3 has 15 amino acids. The CDR3 nucleotides read TGTGCCAGCAGTTCTACAGGGAATGGCAATCAGCCCCAGCATTTT. It codes for CASSSTGNGNQPQHF.

The chain couples TRBV7-9 to TRBJ2-3; D call uncertain. V was pared by 4 bases and J by 11 bases, with 16 bases between. The germline V gene encodes CDR1 SEHNR and CDR2 FQNEAQ (reference sequence). CDR3 length: 13 amino acids. The CDR3 protein is CASSSEGRREQYF. The CDR3 nucleotides read TGTGCCAGCAGCTCAGAAGGACGAAGGGAGCAGTATTTT.

The V gene is TRBV2, the J gene TRBJ1-1; TRBD1 agrees at 12 bases. Losses at the gene ends were 9 bases for V and 3 bases for J; bases not matched to a gene: 11. From germline, CDR1 is SNHLY and CDR2 FYNNEI. This CDR3 region has 16 residues. The chain's CDR3 is CARETGTGGAYTEAFF. Here the CDR3 DNA reads TGTGCCAGAGAGACCGGGACAGGGGGCGCGTACACTGAAGCTTTCTTT.